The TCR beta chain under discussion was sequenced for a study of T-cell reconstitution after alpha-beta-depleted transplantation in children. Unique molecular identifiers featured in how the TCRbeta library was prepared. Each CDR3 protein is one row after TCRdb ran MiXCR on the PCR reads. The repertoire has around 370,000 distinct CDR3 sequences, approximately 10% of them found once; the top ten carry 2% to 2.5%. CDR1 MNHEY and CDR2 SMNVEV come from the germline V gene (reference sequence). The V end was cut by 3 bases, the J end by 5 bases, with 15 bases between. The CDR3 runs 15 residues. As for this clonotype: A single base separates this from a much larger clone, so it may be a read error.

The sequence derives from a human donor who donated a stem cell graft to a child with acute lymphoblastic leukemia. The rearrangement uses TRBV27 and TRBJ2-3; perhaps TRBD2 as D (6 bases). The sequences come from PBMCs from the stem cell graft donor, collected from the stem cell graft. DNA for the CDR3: TGTGCCAGCAGTTTGTATCAATCGGGGGTAGATACGCAGTATTTT. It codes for CASSLYQSGVDTQYF.